The entry that follows covers one TCR beta chain sequence. As yet, its antigen is unknown. The data are from a study of T cell responses to AZD1222 COVID-19 vaccine. Whole-study results and caveats: Most donors were white British, females outnumbered males, and clonal diversity was possibly underestimated. At 160-218 and 743-854, vaccine-associated CD4 TCRs were dominant, and they spanned spike.

Trimming cost V 5 bases and J 3 bases; bases outside gene matches: 7. This CDR3 has 15 residues. The V gene's germline CDR1 is SGHAT and CDR2 FQDESV (reference sequence). Investigators merged groups given second doses at roughly 4 or roughly 12 weeks. Clones were sequenced by immunoSEQ multiplex PCR, and TCRdb holds only the in-frame ones, with some missing. Among around 84,000 clones listed, over 75% were seen once. The TCR originated in an adult who received the AZD1222 COVID-19 vaccine. V is TRBV11-1 and J is TRBJ2-1, with 7 bases that match TRBD2. The sequencing used peripheral blood, collected 28 days after the second AZD1222 dose. CDR3 sequence reads: CASSPGGRDYNEQFF. CDR3 DNA: TGTGCCAGCAGCCCCGGGGGGAGGGACTACAATGAGCAGTTCTTC.